This is a list of T cell receptor beta chains from one sample in a study of patients and donors after allogeneic stem cell transplantation. TCRdb fed the RT-PCR reads into MiXCR, producing one record per CDR3 protein. The sample has approximately 220,000 distinct CDR3 sequences; roughly 38% are singletons. The sample consisted of blood, either unsorted or a sorted T cell fraction (not recorded which). Every receptor here comes from a human donor who was either an allogeneic HSCT recipient or a stem cell or donor lymphocyte infusion donor (not recorded which). It is not recorded whose cells these are; they may come from a transplant donor. Each CDR3 is given with its conserved first and last residue. The order of the fields is V gene, J gene, D gene, clone size, CDR3 DNA, CDR3 protein. A D gene is named only where the DNA matches it firmly. Clone size appears in some rows only: once, few, many, or a class for an expanded clone.

>TRBV15|TRBJ1-6|TRBD1|few
TGTGCCACCAGCAGAGATTACAGGGGAGCGTACAATTCACCCCTCCACTTT
CATSRDYRGAYNSPLHF
>TRBV29-1|TRBJ1-1|.|.
TGCAGCGTTGAAGATAGCAGGGGCACTGAAGCTTTCTTT
CSVEDSRGTEAFF
>TRBV5-1|TRBJ1-3|.|.
TGCGCCAGCAGCTTGGGGGGCAGCCGTAACTCTGGAAACACCATATATTTT
CASSLGGSRNSGNTIYF
>TRBV20-1|TRBJ1-5|.|.
TGCAGTGCTACTCGGCAGGGAGGGCCCCAGCATTTT
CSATRQGGPQHF
>TRBV19|TRBJ1-2|.|.
TGTGCCAGTAGTATGTCGGCGGATGGCTACACCTTC
CASSMSADGYTF
>TRBV12-3/TRBV12-4|TRBJ1-2|.|.
TGTGCCAGCAGTATCCGGACAGCGTATGGCTACACCTTC
CASSIRTAYGYTF
>TRBV5-1|TRBJ2-1|TRBD2|.
TGCGCCAGCAGCCAGCTCATAGCGGGCGGGCCCTACAATGAGCAGTTCTTC
CASSQLIAGGPYNEQFF
>TRBV12-3/TRBV12-4|TRBJ1-4|TRBD1|.
TGTGCCAGCAGTTGGGGACAGGGGGGTGAAAAACTGTTTTTT
CASSWGQGGEKLFF
>TRBV12-3/TRBV12-4|TRBJ2-3|TRBD2|.
TGTGCCAGCAGTCGAAGCGGGGGGGCAGATACGCAGTATTTT
CASSRSGGADTQYF
>TRBV20-1|TRBJ1-1|TRBD1|few
TGCAGTGCTAGAGCCTTACAGGGGGCCGCTGAAGCTTTCTTT
CSARALQGAAEAFF